This TCR beta chain derives from a study of CD8+CD57+ T cells in acquired aplastic anemia. Whole-study results and caveats: A set of approximately 29 CD8+ CDR3 sequences was shared between patients and controls, and these sequences appeared highly expressed in patients.

The germline V gene has CDR1 WSHSY and CDR2 SAAADI. The CDR3 is 16 residues long. V was clipped by 7 bases and J by 4 bases; unmatched bases: 6. TCR beta VDJ combinations and CDR3 sequences were profiled from genomic DNA. TCRdb processed the reads anew with MiXCR; each CDR3 protein has one entry. In the table there are about 270,000 distinct CDR3 sequences, around 60% of which are singletons. The table lists this clonotype with many counts. Antigen unknown. The sequence was collected from a human donor with severe aplastic anemia or a healthy control (not recorded which). This sequence joins TRBV10-2 and TRBJ2-6, with TRBD1 matching 11 bases. The sequencing input was sorted CD4+, CD8+, or CD8+CD57+ T cells (not recorded which) from PBMCs. The CDR3 bases are TGCGCCAGCACCGGACAGGGGGCGGCCGGGGCCAACGTCCTGACTTTC. Its translation: CASTGQGAAGANVLTF.